This T cell receptor (beta chain) was sequenced in a study of blood T cell repertoires in COVID-19. Here immunoSEQ multiplex PCR was the method, and the copy in TCRdb shows in-frame clones only, minus some. Of under 200,000 clones in the sample, 86% were seen once. This CDR3 spans 16 amino acids. Trimming left V 6 bases short and J 3 bases short, with 20 bases between. Germline assignment: CDR1 MDHEN and CDR2 SYDVKM. The TCR originated in a man in his forties with acute COVID-19. The chain uses TRBV28 and TRBJ2-5; TRBD1 might be the D (6 bases). Material: PBMCs or T cells enriched from blood (not recorded which). CDR3 in amino acids: CASSFHRRTAEETQYF. The CDR3 DNA reads as TGTGCCAGCAGCTTTCACCGACGGACAGCTGAAGAGACCCAGTACTTC.